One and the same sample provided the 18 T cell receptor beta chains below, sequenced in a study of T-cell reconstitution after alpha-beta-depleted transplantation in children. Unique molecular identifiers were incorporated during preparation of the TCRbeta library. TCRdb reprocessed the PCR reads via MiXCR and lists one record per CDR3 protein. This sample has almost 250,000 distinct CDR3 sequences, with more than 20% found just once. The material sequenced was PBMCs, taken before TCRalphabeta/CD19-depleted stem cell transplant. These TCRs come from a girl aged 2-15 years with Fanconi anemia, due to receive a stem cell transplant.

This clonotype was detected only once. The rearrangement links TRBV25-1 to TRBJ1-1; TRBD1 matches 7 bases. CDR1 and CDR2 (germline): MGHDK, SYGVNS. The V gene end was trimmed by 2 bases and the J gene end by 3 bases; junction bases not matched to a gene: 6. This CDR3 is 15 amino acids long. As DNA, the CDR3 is TGTGCCAGCAGTGAACCAACAGGGGCCCACACTGAAGCTTTCTTT. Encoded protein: CASSEPTGAHTEAFF.

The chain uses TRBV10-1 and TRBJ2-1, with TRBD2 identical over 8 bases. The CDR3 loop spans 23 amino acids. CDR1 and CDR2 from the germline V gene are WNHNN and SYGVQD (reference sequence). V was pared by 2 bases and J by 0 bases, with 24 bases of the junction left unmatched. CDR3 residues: CASSELSLGTRGGRKSSYNEQFF. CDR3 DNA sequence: TGCGCCAGCAGTGAGCTATCTTTGGGGACTAGGGGCGGGAGAAAAAGCTCCTACAATGAGCAGTTCTTC.

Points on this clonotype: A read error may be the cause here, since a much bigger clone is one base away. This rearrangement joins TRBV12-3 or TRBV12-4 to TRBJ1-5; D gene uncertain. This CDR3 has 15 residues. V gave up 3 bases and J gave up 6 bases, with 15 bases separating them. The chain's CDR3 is CASSFRVLGSQPQHF. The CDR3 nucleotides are TGTGCCAGCAGTTTTCGGGTTCTTGGGAGTCAGCCCCAGCATTTT.

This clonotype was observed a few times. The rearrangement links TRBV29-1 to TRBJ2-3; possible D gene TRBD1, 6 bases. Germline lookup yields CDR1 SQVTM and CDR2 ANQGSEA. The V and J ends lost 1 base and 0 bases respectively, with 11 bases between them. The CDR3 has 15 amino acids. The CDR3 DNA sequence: TGCAGCGTTGAAGGGGGGCAGTCTAGCACAGATACGCAGTATTTT. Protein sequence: CSVEGGQSSTDTQYF.

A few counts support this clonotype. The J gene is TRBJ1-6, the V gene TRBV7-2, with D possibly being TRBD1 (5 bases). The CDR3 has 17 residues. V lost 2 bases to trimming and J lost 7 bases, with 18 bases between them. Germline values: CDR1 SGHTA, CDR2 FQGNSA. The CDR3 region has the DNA TGTGCCAGCAGCTTACCCATTTGGGGACCTATGAATTCACCCCTCCACTTT. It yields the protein CASSLPIWGPMNSPLHF.

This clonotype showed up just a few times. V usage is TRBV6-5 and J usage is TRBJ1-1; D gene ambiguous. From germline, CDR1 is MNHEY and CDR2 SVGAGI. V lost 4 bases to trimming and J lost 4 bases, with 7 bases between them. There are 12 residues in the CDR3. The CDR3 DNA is TGTGCCAGCAGTTCCCTCACCACTGAAGCTTTCTTT. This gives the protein CASSSLTTEAFF.

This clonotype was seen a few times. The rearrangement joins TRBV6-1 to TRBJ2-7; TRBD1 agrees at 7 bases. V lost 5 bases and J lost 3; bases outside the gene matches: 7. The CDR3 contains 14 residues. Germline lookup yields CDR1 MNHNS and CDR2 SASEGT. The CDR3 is CASSPARGLYEQYF. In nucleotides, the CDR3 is TGTGCCAGCAGTCCTGCAAGGGGGCTCTACGAGCAGTACTTC.

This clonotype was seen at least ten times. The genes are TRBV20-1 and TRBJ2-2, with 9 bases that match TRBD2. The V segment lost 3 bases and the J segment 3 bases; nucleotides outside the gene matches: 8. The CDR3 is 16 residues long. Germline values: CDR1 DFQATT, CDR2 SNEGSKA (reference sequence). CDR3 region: CSARDLSGRYTGELFF. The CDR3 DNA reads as TGCAGTGCTAGGGACCTCAGCGGGAGGTACACCGGGGAGCTGTTTTTT.

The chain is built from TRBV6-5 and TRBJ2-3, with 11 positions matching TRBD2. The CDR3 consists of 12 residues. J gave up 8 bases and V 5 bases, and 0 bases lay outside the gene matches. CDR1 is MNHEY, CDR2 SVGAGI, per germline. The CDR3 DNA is TGTGCCAGCAGTACTAGCGGGGGTACGCAGTATTTT. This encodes CASSTSGGTQYF.

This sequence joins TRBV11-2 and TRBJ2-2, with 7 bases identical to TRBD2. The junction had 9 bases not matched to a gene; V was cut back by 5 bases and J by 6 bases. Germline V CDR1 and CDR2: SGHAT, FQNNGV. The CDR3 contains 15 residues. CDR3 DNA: TGTGCCAGCAGCGTCATAGCGGGTAATTCCGGGGAGCTGTTTTTT. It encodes CASSVIAGNSGELFF.

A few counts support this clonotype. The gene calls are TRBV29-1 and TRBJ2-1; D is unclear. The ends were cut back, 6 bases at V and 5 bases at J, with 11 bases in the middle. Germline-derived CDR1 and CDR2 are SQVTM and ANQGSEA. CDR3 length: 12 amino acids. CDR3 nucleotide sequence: TGCAGCGTGCCAAGGATGGACAATGAGCAGTTCTTC. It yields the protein CSVPRMDNEQFF.

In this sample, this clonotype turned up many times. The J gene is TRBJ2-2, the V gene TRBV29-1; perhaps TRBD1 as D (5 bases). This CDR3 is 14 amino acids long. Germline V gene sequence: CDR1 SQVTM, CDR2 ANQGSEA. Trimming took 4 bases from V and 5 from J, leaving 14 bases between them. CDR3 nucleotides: TGCAGCGTTGGGAAGGGGCGAGGAACCGGGGAGCTGTTTTTT. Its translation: CSVGKGRGTGELFF.

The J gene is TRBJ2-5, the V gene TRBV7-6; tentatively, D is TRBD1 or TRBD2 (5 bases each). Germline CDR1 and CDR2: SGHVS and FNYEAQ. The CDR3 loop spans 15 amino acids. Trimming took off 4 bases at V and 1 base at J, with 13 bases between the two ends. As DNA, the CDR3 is TGTGCCAGCAGCTGGGGGAACGGACTCCAAGAGACCCAGTACTTC. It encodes CASSWGNGLQETQYF.

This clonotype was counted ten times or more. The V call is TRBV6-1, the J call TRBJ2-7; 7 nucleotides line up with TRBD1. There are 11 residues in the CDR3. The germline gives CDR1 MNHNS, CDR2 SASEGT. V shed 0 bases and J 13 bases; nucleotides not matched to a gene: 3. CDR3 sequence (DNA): TGTGCCAGCAGTGAAGCGGGGGACAGATACTTC. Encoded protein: CASSEAGDRYF.

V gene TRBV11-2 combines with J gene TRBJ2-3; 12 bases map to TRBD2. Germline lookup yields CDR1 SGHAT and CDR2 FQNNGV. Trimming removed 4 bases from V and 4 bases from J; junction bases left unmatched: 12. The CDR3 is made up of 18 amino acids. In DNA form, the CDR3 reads TGTGCCAGCAGCTCCCCCCTGAGGGCTAGCGGGAGGGCAGATACGCAGTATTTT. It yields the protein CASSSPLRASGRADTQYF. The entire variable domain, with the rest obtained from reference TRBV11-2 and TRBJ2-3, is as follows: EAGVAQSPRYKIIEKRQSVAFWCNPISGHATLYWYQQILGQGPKLLIQFQNNGVVDDSQLPKDRFSAERLKGVDSTLKIQPAKLEDSAVYLCASSSPLRASGRADTQYFGPGTRLTVL.

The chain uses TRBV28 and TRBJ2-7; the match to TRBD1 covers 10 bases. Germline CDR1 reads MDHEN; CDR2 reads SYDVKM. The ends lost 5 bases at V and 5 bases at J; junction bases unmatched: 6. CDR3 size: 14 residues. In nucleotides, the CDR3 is TGTGCCAGCAGTCACCCCGGGACAGGGGACGAGCAGTACTTC. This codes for CASSHPGTGDEQYF.

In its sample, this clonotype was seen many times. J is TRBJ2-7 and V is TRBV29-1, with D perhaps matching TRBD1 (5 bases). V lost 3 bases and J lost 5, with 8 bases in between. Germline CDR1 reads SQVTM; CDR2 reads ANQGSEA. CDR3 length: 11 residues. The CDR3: CSVEGQHEQYF. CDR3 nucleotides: TGCAGCGTTGAGGGGCAGCACGAGCAGTACTTC.

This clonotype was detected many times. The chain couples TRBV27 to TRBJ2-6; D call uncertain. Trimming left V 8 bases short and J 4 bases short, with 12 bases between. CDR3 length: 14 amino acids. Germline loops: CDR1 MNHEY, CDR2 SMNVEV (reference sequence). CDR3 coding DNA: TGTGCCAGCTCTACTGTGGGGGGGGCCAACGTCCTGACTTTC. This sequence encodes CASSTVGGANVLTF.